This T cell receptor (beta chain) was found in a study of blood T cell repertoires in COVID-19. About the study: Sites across the United States, Italy and Spain contributed samples from acute and convalescent COVID-19.

The CDR3 length is 15 residues. Germline loops: CDR1 SNHLY, CDR2 FYNNEI. J was trimmed by 7 bases and V by 4 bases; bases with no gene match: 9. In the study's own analysis: Nucleated cell counts were estimated from reference gene primer amplification. Some clones are missing from TCRdb's copy, which holds only in-frame ones; the method was immunoSEQ multiplex PCR. From that table come the V and J calls and clone size; the DNA was used to work out D and trimming. Here the sample spans under 250,000 clones, approximately 80% being singletons. This receptor was obtained from a man over 45 with active or convalescent COVID-19. The sample comprised peripheral blood. V and J are TRBV2 and TRBJ2-1; the match to TRBD2 covers 8 bases. CDR3 nucleotides: TGTGCCAGCAGTGGGAGGGGACTAGAGTATAATGAGCAGTTCTTC. Encoded protein: CASSGRGLEYNEQFF.